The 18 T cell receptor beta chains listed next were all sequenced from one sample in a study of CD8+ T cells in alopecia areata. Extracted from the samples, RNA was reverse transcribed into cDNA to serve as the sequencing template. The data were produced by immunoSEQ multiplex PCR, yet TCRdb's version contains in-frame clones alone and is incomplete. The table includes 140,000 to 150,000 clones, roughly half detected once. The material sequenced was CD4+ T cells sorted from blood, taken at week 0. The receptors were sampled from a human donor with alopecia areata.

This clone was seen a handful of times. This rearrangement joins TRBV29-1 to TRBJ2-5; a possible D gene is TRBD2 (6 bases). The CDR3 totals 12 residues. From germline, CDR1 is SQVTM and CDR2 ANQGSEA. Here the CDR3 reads CILGGPQETQYF. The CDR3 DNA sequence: TGCATCTTGGGAGGCCCCCAAGAGACCCAGTACTTC. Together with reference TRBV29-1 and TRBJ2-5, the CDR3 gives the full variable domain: SAVISQKPSRDICQRGTSLTIQCQVDSQVTMMFWYRQQPGQSLTLIATANQGSEATYESGFVIDKFPISRPNLTFSTLTVSNMSPEDSSIYLCILGGPQETQYFGPGTRLLVL.

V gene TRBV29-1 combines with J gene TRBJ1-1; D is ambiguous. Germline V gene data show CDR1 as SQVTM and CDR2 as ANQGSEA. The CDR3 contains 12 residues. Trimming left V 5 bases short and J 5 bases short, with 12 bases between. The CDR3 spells CSVWVTGTEAFF. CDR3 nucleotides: TGCAGCGTTTGGGTAACGGGAACTGAAGCTTTCTTT. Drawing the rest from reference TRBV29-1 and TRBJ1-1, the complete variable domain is SAVISQKPSRDICQRGTSLTIQCQVDSQVTMMFWYRQQPGQSLTLIATANQGSEATYESGFVIDKFPISRPNLTFSTLTVSNMSPEDSSIYLCSVWVTGTEAFFGQGTRLTVV.

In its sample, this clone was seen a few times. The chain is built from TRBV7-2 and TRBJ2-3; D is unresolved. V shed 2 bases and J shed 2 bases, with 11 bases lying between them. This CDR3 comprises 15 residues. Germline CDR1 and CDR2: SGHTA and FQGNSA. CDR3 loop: CASSLSSSPTDTQYF. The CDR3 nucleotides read TGTGCCAGCAGCTTATCATCTAGTCCCACAGATACGCAGTATTTT.

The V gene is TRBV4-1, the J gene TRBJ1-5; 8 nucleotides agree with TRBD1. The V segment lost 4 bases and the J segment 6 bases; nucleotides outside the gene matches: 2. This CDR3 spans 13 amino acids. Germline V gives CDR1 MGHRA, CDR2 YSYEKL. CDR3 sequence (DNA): TGCGCCAGCAGCCCGGACAGGGCTCAGCCCCAGCATTTT. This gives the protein CASSPDRAQPQHF.

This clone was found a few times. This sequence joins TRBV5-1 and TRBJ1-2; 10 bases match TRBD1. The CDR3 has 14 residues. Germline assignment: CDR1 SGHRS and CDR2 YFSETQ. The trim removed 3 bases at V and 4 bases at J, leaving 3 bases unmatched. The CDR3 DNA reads TGCGCCAGCAGCTGGGACAGGGGTAGCTATGGCTACACCTTC. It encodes CASSWDRGSYGYTF.

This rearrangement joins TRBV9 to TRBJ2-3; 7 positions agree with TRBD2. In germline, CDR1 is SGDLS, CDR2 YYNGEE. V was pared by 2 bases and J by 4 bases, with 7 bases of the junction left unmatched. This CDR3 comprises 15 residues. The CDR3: CASSVGGSYPDTQYF. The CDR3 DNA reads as TGTGCCAGCAGCGTCGGCGGGAGCTACCCAGATACGCAGTATTTT.

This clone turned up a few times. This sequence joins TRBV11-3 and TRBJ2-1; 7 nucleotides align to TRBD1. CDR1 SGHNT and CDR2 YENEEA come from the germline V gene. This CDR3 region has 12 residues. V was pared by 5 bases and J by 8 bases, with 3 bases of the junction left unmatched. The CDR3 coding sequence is TGTGCCAGCAGCGGGCAGGGGGATGAGCAGTTCTTC. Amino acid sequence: CASSGQGDEQFF.

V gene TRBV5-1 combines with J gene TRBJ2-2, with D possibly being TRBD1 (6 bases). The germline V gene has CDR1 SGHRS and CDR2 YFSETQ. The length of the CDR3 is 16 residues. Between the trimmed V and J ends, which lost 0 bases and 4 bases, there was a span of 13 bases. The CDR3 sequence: CASSLAGTIVTGELFF. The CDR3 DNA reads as TGCGCCAGCAGCTTGGCCGGGACAATAGTCACCGGGGAGCTGTTTTTT.

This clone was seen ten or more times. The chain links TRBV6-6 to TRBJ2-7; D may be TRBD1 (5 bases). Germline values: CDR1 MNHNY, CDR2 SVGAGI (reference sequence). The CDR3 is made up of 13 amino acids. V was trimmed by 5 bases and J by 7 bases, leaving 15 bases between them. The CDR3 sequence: CASSQIPGIEQYF. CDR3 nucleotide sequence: TGTGCCAGCAGTCAGATTCCAGGGATAGAGCAGTACTTC.

CDR3 protein: CASSLGLGSSYEQYF. In DNA, the CDR3 is TGCGCCAGCAGCTTGGGCCTAGGGAGCTCCTACGAGCAGTACTTC. The chain combines TRBV5-1 with TRBJ2-7; possibly TRBD2 for D (5 bases). The CDR3 is 15 amino acids. Trimming stripped 0 bases from V and 0 bases from J, with 10 bases between. Germline V gene lookup returns CDR1 SGHRS and CDR2 YFSETQ.

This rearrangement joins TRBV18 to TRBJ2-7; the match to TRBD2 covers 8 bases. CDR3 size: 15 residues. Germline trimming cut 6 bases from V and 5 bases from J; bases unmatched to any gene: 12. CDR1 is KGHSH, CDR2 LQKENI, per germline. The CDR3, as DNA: TGTGCCAGCTCCCAAGGGACTAGGGGACTGGACGAGCAGTACTTC. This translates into CASSQGTRGLDEQYF. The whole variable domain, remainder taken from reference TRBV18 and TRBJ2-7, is NAGVMQNPRHLVRRRGQEARLRCSPMKGHSHVYWYRQLPEEGLKFMVYLQKENIIDESGMPKERFSAEFPKEGPSILRIQQVVRGDSAAYFCASSQGTRGLDEQYFGPGTRLTVT.

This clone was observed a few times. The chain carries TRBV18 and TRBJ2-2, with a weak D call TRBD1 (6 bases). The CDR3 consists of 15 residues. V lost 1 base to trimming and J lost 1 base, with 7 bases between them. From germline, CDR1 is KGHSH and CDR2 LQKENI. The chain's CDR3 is CASSPQTGNTGELFF. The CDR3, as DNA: TGTGCCAGCTCACCACAGACAGGGAACACCGGGGAGCTGTTTTTT.

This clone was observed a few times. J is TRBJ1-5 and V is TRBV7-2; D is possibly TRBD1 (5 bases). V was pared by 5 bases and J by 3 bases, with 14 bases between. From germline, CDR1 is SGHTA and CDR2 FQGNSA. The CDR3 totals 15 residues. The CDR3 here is CASSPSGGTNQPQHF. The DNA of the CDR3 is TGTGCCAGCAGCCCAAGCGGGGGGACCAATCAGCCCCAGCATTTT.

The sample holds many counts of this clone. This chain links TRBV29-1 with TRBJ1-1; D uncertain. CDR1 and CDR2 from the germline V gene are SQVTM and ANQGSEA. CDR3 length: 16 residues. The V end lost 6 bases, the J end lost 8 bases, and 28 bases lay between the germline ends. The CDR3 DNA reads TGCAGCGTCACCCTGCACCGGGAGTCATTTCCAGGAGAAGCTTTCTTT. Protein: CSVTLHRESFPGEAFF.

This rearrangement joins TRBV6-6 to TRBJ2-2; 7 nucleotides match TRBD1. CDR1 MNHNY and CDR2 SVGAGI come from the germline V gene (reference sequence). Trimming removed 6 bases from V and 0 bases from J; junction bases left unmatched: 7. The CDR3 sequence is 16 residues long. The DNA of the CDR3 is TGTGCCAGCAGCCGCACAGGGGATACGAACACCGGGGAGCTGTTTTTT. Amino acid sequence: CASSRTGDTNTGELFF.

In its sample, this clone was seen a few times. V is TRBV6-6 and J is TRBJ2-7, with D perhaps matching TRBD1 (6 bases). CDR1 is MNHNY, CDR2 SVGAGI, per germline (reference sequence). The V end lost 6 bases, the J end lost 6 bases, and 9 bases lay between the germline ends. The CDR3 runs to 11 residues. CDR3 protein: CASRQQGEQYF. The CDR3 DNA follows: TGTGCCAGCAGACAACAGGGCGAGCAGTACTTC.

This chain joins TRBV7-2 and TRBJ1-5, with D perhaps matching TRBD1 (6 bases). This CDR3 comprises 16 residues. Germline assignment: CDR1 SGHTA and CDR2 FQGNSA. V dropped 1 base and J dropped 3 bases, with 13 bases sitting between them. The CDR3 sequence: CASSLVLGTHNQPQHF. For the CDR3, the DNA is TGTGCCAGCAGCTTAGTGTTGGGGACACACAATCAGCCCCAGCATTTT.

The CDR3 loop reads CASSDYGGSSYNEQFF. The CDR3 DNA follows: TGTGCCAGCAGTGACTACGGGGGAAGCTCCTACAATGAGCAGTTCTTC. This rearrangement joins TRBV25-1 to TRBJ2-1, with D possibly matching TRBD2 (6 bases). This CDR3 is 16 amino acids long. Per germline, CDR1 MGHDK and CDR2 SYGVNS. Between the trimmed V and J ends, which lost 3 bases and 0 bases, there was a span of 12 bases.